Each of the 21 T cell receptor beta chains below was sequenced from the same sample in a study of blood T cell repertoires in COVID-19. Produced via immunoSEQ multiplex PCR; TCRdb's table is partial and in-frame only. The table shows 150,000 to 200,000 clones, with about 87% occurring only once. The specimen sequenced was peripheral blood. The receptor set was obtained from a man aged 35-49 years with active or convalescent COVID-19.

The chain employs TRBV5-6 and TRBJ2-2; D remains ambiguous. The V gene's germline CDR1 is SGHDT and CDR2 YYEEEE. Trimming shortened V by 0 bases and J by 4 bases, and 10 bases separated the two germline ends. There are 15 residues in the CDR3. The CDR3 DNA reads as TGTGCCAGCAGCTTGGGAGTGACAAGCACCGGGGAGCTGTTTTTT. Its protein is CASSLGVTSTGELFF.

The chain links TRBV5-1 to TRBJ1-2, with 7 bases that match TRBD1. V lost 3 bases to trimming and J lost 8 bases; unmatched junction nucleotides: 7. CDR1 is SGHRS, CDR2 YFSETQ, per germline. The CDR3 has 13 residues. CDR3 coding DNA: TGCGCCAGCAGCTACGGGACAGACCAAGGCTACACCTTC. Translated: CASSYGTDQGYTF. Combining the CDR3 with reference TRBV5-1 and TRBJ1-2 gives the whole variable domain KAGVTQTPRYLIKTRGQQVTLSCSPISGHRSVSWYQQTPGQGLQFLFEYFSETQRNKGNFPGRFSGRQFSNSRSEMNVSTLELGDSALYLCASSYGTDQGYTFGSGTRLTVV.

The rearrangement uses TRBV3-1 (or the pseudogene TRBV3-2) and TRBJ2-1; D might be TRBD1 (6 bases). The CDR3 loop spans 11 amino acids. Germline V gene sequence: CDR1 LGHDT, CDR2 YNNKEL (reference sequence). V lost 10 bases and J 7 bases, leaving 11 bases between the germline ends. This CDR3 is CATSTGNEQFF. In nucleotides, the CDR3 is TGTGCCACTTCCACAGGGAATGAGCAGTTCTTC.

The chain has TRBV13 and TRBJ1-1, with D unresolved. CDR3 length: 14 residues. Germline V gene sequence: CDR1 PRHDT, CDR2 FYEKMQ (reference sequence). V shed 5 bases and J shed 1 base, with 11 bases lying between them. For the CDR3, the DNA is TGTGCCAGCAGCCGACAATTATCGAACACTGAAGCTTTCTTT. Residues: CASSRQLSNTEAFF.

The V and J genes are TRBV2 and TRBJ1-4; 10 bases fit TRBD1. Germline V CDR1 and CDR2: SNHLY, FYNNEI. The CDR3 contains 13 residues. V was clipped by 8 bases and J by 3 bases; unmatched bases: 0. The CDR3 bases are TGTGCCAGCGGACAGGGGGCTAATGAAAAACTGTTTTTT. It specifies CASGQGANEKLFF.

CDR3 DNA sequence: TGTGCCAGCAGCACGACAGGCCTGAACACTGAAGCTTTCTTT. It translates to CASSTTGLNTEAFF. The chain is built from TRBV11-2 and TRBJ1-1; TRBD1 is a possible D gene (6 bases). The germline V gene has CDR1 SGHAT and CDR2 FQNNGV. V was shortened by 5 bases and J by 0 bases, with 10 bases between the two germline ends. This CDR3 has 14 amino acids.

As for this clone: At the DNA level, this CDR3 is encoded by other sequences in the same sample as well. The chain combines TRBV6-5 with TRBJ1-2, with 8 bases lining up with TRBD1. Germline assignment: CDR1 MNHEY and CDR2 SVGAGI. Trimming at V came to 6 bases and at J to 2 bases, leaving 5 bases not matched to a gene. The CDR3 spans 14 residues. The CDR3 coding sequence is TGTGCCAGCAGCCGGACAGGGACCAACTATGGCTACACCTTC. Its translation: CASSRTGTNYGYTF.

The genes are TRBV5-1 and TRBJ2-2; TRBD2 aligns across 14 bases. The CDR3 length is 18 residues. Looked up from germline, CDR1 is SGHRS and CDR2 is YFSETQ. The trim removed 4 bases at V and 3 bases at J, leaving 8 bases unmatched. CDR3 sequence reads: CASSTGLAGANYTGELFF. CDR3 in DNA: TGCGCCAGCAGCACGGGACTAGCGGGGGCAAATTACACCGGGGAGCTGTTTTTT.

This clone was detected only once. This sequence joins TRBV7-9 and TRBJ1-1; a weak D match, TRBD1 (6 bases). Germline CDR1 and CDR2: SEHNR and FQNEAQ (reference sequence). The V gene lost 3 bases and the J gene lost 3 bases, with 14 bases spanning the gap. This CDR3 contains 15 residues. DNA of the CDR3: TGTGCCAGCAGCTTCCCGCGGGGGCGAGACACTGAAGCTTTCTTT. Residues: CASSFPRGRDTEAFF.

The V and J genes are TRBV2 and TRBJ1-2; D is uncertain. The germline gives CDR1 SNHLY, CDR2 FYNNEI. Trimming stripped 6 bases from V and 0 bases from J, with 8 bases between. The CDR3 contains 13 residues. CDR3 nucleotides: TGTGCCAGCAGCGGGAGCTCTAACTATGGCTACACCTTC. The encoded protein is CASSGSSNYGYTF.

V gene TRBV7-9 combines with J gene TRBJ2-1; 9 bases agree with TRBD2. In germline, CDR1 is SEHNR, CDR2 FQNEAQ (reference sequence). CDR3 size: 13 residues. V lost 6 bases, J lost 9 bases, and 6 bases stayed unmatched. CDR3 sequence (DNA): TGTGCCAGCAGGCTAGCGGGGACCAGTGAGCAGTTCTTC. Its translation: CASRLAGTSEQFF.

This clone was counted many times. This sequence joins TRBV9 and TRBJ2-1; 14 nucleotides match TRBD2. After removal of 4 bases from V and 8 bases from J, the junction contained 8 bases not matched to a gene. Germline-derived CDR1 and CDR2 are SGDLS and YYNGEE. This CDR3 is built from 16 residues. In DNA, the CDR3 is TGTGCCAGCAGCCTCCATCCGGGACTAGCGGGGGATGAGCAGTTCTTC. The encoded protein is CASSLHPGLAGDEQFF.

This sequence joins TRBV19 and TRBJ2-1; a weak D match, TRBD2 (5 bases). The germline V gene has CDR1 LNHDA and CDR2 SQIVND (reference sequence). The ends were cut back, 3 bases at V and 6 bases at J, with 21 bases in the middle. The CDR3 is 17 residues long. The CDR3 reads CASSMRVGLPSGNEQFF. CDR3 coding DNA: TGTGCCAGTAGTATGAGGGTAGGGCTACCTTCAGGCAATGAGCAGTTCTTC. Drawing the rest from reference TRBV19 and TRBJ2-1, the complete variable domain is DGGITQSPKYLFRKEGQNVTLSCEQNLNHDAMYWYRQDPGQGLRLIYYSQIVNDFQKGDIAEGYSVSREKKESFPLTVTSAQKNPTAFYLCASSMRVGLPSGNEQFFGPGTRLTVL.

V and J are TRBV28 and TRBJ2-2; TRBD1 aligns across 8 bases. CDR1 MDHEN and CDR2 SYDVKM come from the germline V gene. CDR3 length: 11 residues. V was pared by 6 bases and J by 13 bases, with 4 bases of the junction left unmatched. CDR3 nucleotides: TGTGCCAGCAGGGACAGGGTTGGGCTGTTTTTT. Protein sequence: CASRDRVGLFF.

This clone has only a few counts. V usage is TRBV15 and J usage is TRBJ2-5, with D maybe TRBD1 (5 bases). Per germline, CDR1 LNHNV and CDR2 YYDKDF (reference sequence). V lost 2 bases and J 0 bases, leaving 13 bases between the germline ends. The CDR3 has 16 residues. In nucleotides, the CDR3 is TGTGCCACCAGCAGAACTACGACAGCTGACCAAGAGACCCAGTACTTC. It yields the protein CATSRTTTADQETQYF.

V usage is TRBV5-4 and J usage is TRBJ2-2; D remains unclear. The CDR3 sequence is 15 residues long. The V gene lost 0 bases and the J gene lost 0 bases, with 6 bases spanning the gap. CDR1 is SGHNT and CDR2 is YYREEE in the germline V gene (reference sequence). CDR3 coding DNA: TGTGCCAGCAGCTTGGACTCCTCGAACACCGGGGAGCTGTTTTTT. Translating it yields CASSLDSSNTGELFF.

In the case of this clone: A read error may account for a junction end that differs from germline. The CDR3 is CASRLDTLNTGELFF. Written as DNA, the CDR3 is TGTGCTAGCAGATTGGACACCCTGAACACCGGGGAGCTGTTTTTT. The chain is built from TRBV7-7 and TRBJ2-2; D may be TRBD1 (5 bases). Germline V CDR1 and CDR2: SSHAT, FNYEAQ (reference sequence). The CDR3 runs to 15 residues. The full variable domain, with the rest looked up from reference TRBV7-7 and TRBJ2-2, is GAGVSQSPRYKVTKRGQDVTLRCDPISSHATLYWYQQALGQGPEFLTYFNYEAQPDKSGLPSDRFSAERPEGSISTLTIQRTEQRDSAMYRCASRLDTLNTGELFFGEGSRLTVL.

V usage is TRBV5-8 and J usage is TRBJ1-2, with TRBD1 matching 7 bases. V trimming: 0 bases; J trimming: 4 bases; junction bases outside the gene matches: 6. Germline assignment: CDR1 SGHTS and CDR2 YDEGEE. The CDR3 is 15 amino acids. CDR3 DNA sequence: TGTGCCAGCAGCTTGGCTACAGGGGATGGCTATGGCTACACCTTC. The encoded protein is CASSLATGDGYGYTF.

The CDR3 coding sequence is TGCGCCAGCAAAGGGGCACGGACTGAAGCTTTCTTT. Translating it yields CASKGARTEAFF. The chain uses TRBV5-1 and TRBJ1-1, with a possible D match to TRBD1 (5 bases). Trimming shortened V by 6 bases and J by 5 bases, and 11 bases separated the two germline ends. Germline V gene data show CDR1 as SGHRS and CDR2 as YFSETQ. This CDR3 is 12 amino acids long.

This clone was detected a few times. This chain uses TRBV7-9 with TRBJ2-5; 7 bases align to TRBD1. CDR1 and CDR2 from the germline V gene are SEHNR and FQNEAQ (reference sequence). This CDR3 comprises 15 residues. The V and J ends lost 4 bases and 0 bases, in that order; junction bases with no gene match: 5. The CDR3 coding sequence is TGTGCCAGCAGCTGGAACGACAGGGACCAAGAGACCCAGTACTTC. Its protein product is CASSWNDRDQETQYF.

The chain joins TRBV18 to TRBJ2-1, with TRBD1 matching 7 bases. This CDR3 comprises 14 residues. The trim removed 5 bases at V and 7 bases at J, leaving 8 bases unmatched. Germline CDR1 and CDR2: KGHSH and LQKENI. The CDR3 bases are TGTGCCAGCTCAATTGACAGGGATTGGAATGAGCAGTTCTTC. Protein product: CASSIDRDWNEQFF.